These 10 T cell receptor beta chains originate from one sample sequenced in a study of T cell repertoires in aging, cancer and after chemotherapy. A mixed TRB-A/B primer pool amplified rearranged TRB by multiplex touch-down PCR. Via MiXCR, TCRdb re-called the multiplex PCR reads, giving one row per CDR3 protein. The sample has some 7,700 distinct CDR3 sequences; more than 25% are singletons. Peripheral blood genomic DNA, not sorted cells or RNA, was the template. The sequencing sample was made of blood. These TCRs come from a human donor in good health.

This clonotype occurred a few times. The rearrangement joins TRBV27 to TRBJ1-1; the D is unclear. Between the trimmed V and J ends, which lost 2 bases and 6 bases, there was a span of 10 bases. In germline, CDR1 is MNHEY, CDR2 SMNVEV (reference sequence). This CDR3 contains 13 residues. The CDR3 region has the DNA TGTGCCAGCAGTTTAGGTCTTCGATCTGAAGCTTTCTTT. Its protein is CASSLGLRSEAFF.

The rearrangement uses TRBV19 and TRBJ1-1; 7 bases map to TRBD1. CDR1 is LNHDA and CDR2 is SQIVND in the germline V gene (reference sequence). The trim removed 7 bases at V and 6 bases at J, leaving 8 bases unmatched. CDR3 size: 13 residues. CDR3 protein: CASNRDRVSEAFF. For the CDR3, the DNA is TGTGCCAGTAATCGGGACAGAGTATCTGAAGCTTTCTTT.

CDR3 in amino acids: CASSYLGTSGAADTQYF. The CDR3 coding sequence is TGTGCCAGCAGTTACCTCGGGACTAGCGGGGCGGCAGATACGCAGTATTTT. J is TRBJ2-3 and V is TRBV6-5; 13 positions match TRBD2. The germline CDR1 and CDR2 sequences are MNHEY and SVGAGI. This CDR3 spans 17 amino acids. V lost 2 bases, J lost 4 bases, and 6 bases stayed unmatched.

The sample holds a few counts of this clonotype. The J gene is TRBJ1-2, the V gene TRBV6-5, with 7 bases that match TRBD1. The CDR3 consists of 13 residues. Germline-derived CDR1 and CDR2 are MNHEY and SVGAGI. V lost 6 bases to trimming and J lost 4 bases; unmatched junction nucleotides: 5. The CDR3 DNA reads TGTGCCAGCAGGCGACAGGGAGGCTATGGCTACACCTTC. Amino acids: CASRRQGGYGYTF.

This clonotype occurred a few times. The chain couples TRBV6-2 or TRBV6-3 to TRBJ2-3; 7 bases agree with TRBD1. Germline CDR1 reads MNHEY; CDR2 reads SVGEGT. Germline trimming cut 2 bases from V and 1 base from J; bases unmatched to any gene: 3. This CDR3 is built from 15 residues. The CDR3 DNA reads as TGTGCCAGCAGTTACCACGGACAGGGCACAGATACGCAGTATTTT. It is translated as CASSYHGQGTDTQYF.

This clonotype was picked up a small number of times. The chain recombines TRBV18 with TRBJ2-3, with 7 bases aligning to TRBD1. Germline V gene data show CDR1 as KGHSH and CDR2 as LQKENI. The CDR3 totals 17 residues. The J segment lost 0 bases and the V segment lost 10 bases, leaving 16 bases of the junction unmatched. The CDR3 spells CATRKGQLPFSTDTQYF. The DNA for the CDR3 is TGTGCCACACGAAAGGGACAGCTACCTTTTAGCACAGATACGCAGTATTTT.

The chain has TRBV19 and TRBJ2-7; TRBD1 is a possible D gene (5 bases). V dropped 11 bases and J dropped 3 bases, with 17 bases sitting between them. Germline CDR1 and CDR2: LNHDA and SQIVND (reference sequence). This CDR3 is built from 13 residues. Written as DNA, the CDR3 is TGTGCCTCCTGCGACAGTAACTTCTACGAGCAGTACTTC. This codes for CASCDSNFYEQYF.

This chain connects TRBV19 to TRBJ2-6; 11 positions match TRBD1. Germline CDR1 reads LNHDA; CDR2 reads SQIVND (reference sequence). The CDR3 runs 15 residues. V lost 6 bases to trimming and J lost 3 bases; unmatched junction nucleotides: 1. In DNA form, the CDR3 reads TGTGCCAGTAGGGACAGGGGGCTTGGGGCCAACGTCCTGACTTTC. Its protein is CASRDRGLGANVLTF.

This clonotype has only a few counts. V and J are TRBV7-9 and TRBJ2-1; no firm D call. V was pared by 4 bases and J by 8 bases, with 9 bases between. The germline CDR1 and CDR2 sequences are SEHNR and FQNEAQ (reference sequence). The CDR3 runs to 12 residues. The CDR3 DNA reads as TGTGCCAGCAGCTCAGAGTCTTATGAGCAGTTCTTC. Residues: CASSSESYEQFF.

This clonotype occurred a few times. The J gene is TRBJ2-7, the V gene TRBV12-3 or TRBV12-4; 14 nucleotides match TRBD2. The CDR3 contains 17 residues. V trimming: 3 bases; J trimming: 4 bases; junction bases outside the gene matches: 8. CDR3 protein: CASSFITGTSGGYEQYF. CDR3 in DNA: TGTGCCAGCAGTTTCATTACCGGGACTAGCGGGGGTTACGAGCAGTACTTC.